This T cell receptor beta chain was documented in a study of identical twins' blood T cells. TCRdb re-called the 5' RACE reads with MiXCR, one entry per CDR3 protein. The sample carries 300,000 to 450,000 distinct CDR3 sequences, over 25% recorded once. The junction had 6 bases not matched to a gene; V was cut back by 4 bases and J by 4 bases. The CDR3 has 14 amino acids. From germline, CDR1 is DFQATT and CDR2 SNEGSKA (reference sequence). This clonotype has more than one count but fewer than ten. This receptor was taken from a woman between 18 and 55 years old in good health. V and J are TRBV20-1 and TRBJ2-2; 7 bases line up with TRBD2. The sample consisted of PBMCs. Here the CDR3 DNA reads TGCAGTGCTAAAGGATTAGCGGGCACCGGGGAGCTGTTTTTT. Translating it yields CSAKGLAGTGELFF.